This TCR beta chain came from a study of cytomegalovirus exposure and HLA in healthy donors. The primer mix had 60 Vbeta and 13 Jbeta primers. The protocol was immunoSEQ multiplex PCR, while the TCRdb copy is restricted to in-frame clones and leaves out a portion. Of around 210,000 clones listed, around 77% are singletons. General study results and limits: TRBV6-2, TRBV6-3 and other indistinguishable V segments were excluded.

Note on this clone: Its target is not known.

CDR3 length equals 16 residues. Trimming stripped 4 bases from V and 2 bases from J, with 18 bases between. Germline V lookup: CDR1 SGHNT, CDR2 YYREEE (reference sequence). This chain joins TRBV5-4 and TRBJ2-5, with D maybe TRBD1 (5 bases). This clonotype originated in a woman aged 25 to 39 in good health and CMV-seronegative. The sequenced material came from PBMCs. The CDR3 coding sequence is TGTGCCAGCAGCCCCTGGGGCAGGGCGGTGCAAGAGACCCAGTACTTC. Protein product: CASSPWGRAVQETQYF.